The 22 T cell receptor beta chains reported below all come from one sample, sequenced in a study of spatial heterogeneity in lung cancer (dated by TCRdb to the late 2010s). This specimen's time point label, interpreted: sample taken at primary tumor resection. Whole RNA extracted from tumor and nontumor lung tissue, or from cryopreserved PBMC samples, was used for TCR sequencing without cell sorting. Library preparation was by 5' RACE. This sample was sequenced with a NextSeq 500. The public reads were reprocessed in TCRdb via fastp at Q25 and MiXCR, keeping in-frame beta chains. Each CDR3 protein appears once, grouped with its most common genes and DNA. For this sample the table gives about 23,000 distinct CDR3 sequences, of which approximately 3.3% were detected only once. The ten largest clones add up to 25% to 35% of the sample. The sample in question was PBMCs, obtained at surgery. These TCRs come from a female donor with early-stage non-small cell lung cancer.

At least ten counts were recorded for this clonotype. The CDR3 bases are TGTGCCAGCAGCTTCAGGAGCTCCTACAATGAGCAGTTCTTC. As protein: CASSFRSSYNEQFF. The J gene is TRBJ2-1, the V gene TRBV7-9; D is unresolved. The CDR3 runs to 14 residues. Trimming stripped 3 bases from V and 0 bases from J, with 6 bases between. Germline CDR1 reads SEHNR; CDR2 reads FQNEAQ (reference sequence).

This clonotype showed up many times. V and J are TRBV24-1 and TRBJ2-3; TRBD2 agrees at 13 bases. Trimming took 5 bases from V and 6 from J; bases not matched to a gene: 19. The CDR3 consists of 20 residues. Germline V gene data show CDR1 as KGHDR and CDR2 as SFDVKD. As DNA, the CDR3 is TGTGCCACCAGTGTACCTAGGAAACTAGCGGGAGGGCCCGCCGACGATACGCAGTATTTT. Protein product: CATSVPRKLAGGPADDTQYF.

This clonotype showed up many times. Written as DNA, the CDR3 is TGTGCTAGTGGTTTGGTTTCTAGCGGGAGGGGCTCCTACAATGAGCAGTTCTTC. Encoded protein: CASGLVSSGRGSYNEQFF. The rearrangement uses TRBV12-5 and TRBJ2-1; 12 bases map to TRBD2. The CDR3 runs 18 residues. From germline, CDR1 is LGHNT and CDR2 FRNRAP. Trimming cost V 0 bases and J 0 bases; bases outside gene matches: 3.

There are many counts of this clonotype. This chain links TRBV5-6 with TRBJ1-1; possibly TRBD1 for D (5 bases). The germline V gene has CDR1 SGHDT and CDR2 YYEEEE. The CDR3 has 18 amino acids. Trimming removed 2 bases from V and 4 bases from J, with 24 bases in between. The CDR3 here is CASSLQDALSGYFTEAFF. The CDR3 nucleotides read TGTGCCAGCAGCTTACAGGACGCCCTATCCGGATATTTCACTGAAGCTTTCTTT.

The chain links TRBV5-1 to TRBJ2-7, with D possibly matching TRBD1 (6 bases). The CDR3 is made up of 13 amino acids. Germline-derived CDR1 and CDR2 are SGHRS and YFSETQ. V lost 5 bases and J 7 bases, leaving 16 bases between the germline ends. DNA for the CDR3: TGCGCCAGCAGTTCCGGGACACCGGGTGAGCAGTACTTC. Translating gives CASSSGTPGEQYF.

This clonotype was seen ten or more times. The CDR3 sequence: CASGSISGTYNEQFF. The CDR3 region has the DNA TGTGCTAGTGGTTCAATTAGCGGAACCTACAATGAGCAGTTCTTC. This sequence joins TRBV12-5 and TRBJ2-1, with D possibly being TRBD2 (6 bases). This CDR3 has 15 amino acids. Trimming stripped 4 bases from V and 2 bases from J, with 12 bases between. Germline V gives CDR1 LGHNT, CDR2 FRNRAP.

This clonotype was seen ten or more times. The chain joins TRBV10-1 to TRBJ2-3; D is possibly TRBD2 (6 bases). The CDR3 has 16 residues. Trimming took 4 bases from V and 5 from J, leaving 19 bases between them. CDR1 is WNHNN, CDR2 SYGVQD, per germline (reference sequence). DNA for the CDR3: TGCGCCAGCAGTGTCAATCGGGGACCGGGGGTAGATACGCAGTATTTT. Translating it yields CASSVNRGPGVDTQYF.

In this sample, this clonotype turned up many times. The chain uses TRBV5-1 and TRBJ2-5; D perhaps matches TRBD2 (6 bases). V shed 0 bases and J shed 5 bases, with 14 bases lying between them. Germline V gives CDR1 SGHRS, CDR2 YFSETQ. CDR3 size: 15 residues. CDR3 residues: CASSLVQIGGETQYF. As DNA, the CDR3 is TGCGCCAGCAGCTTGGTGCAAATCGGAGGGGAGACCCAGTACTTC.

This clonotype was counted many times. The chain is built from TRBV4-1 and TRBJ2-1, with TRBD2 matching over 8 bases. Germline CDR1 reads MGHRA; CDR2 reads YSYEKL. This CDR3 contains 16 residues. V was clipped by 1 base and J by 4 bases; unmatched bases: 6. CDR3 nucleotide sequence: TGCGCCAGCAGCCAAGGCACCGGGAGGGGATACAATGAGCAGTTCTTC. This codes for CASSQGTGRGYNEQFF.

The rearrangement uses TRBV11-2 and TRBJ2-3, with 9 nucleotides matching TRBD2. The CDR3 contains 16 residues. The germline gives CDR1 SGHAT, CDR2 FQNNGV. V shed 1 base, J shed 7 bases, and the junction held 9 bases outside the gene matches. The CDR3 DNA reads TGTGCCAGCAGCTTAGGATCGCTAGCGGGAACGTATACGCAGTATTTT. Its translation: CASSLGSLAGTYTQYF.

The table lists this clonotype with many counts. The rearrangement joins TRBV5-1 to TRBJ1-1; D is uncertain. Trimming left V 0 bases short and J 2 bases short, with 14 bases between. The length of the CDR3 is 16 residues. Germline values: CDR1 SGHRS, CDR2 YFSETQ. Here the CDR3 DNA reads TGCGCCAGCAGCTTGGCCAAAGGGCAGGTCAACACTGAAGCTTTCTTT. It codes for CASSLAKGQVNTEAFF.

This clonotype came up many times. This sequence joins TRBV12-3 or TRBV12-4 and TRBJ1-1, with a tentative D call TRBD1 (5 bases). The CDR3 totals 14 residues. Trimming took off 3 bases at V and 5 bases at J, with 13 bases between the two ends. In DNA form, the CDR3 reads TGTGCCAGCAGTTTCAGACAGCCGAGGACTGAAGCTTTCTTT. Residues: CASSFRQPRTEAFF.

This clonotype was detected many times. The CDR3 protein is CASSLNRNYGYTF. In DNA, the CDR3 is TGTGCCAGCAGCTTGAACAGGAACTATGGCTACACCTTC. This rearrangement joins TRBV5-6 to TRBJ1-2; D is possibly TRBD1 (5 bases). Trimming removed 1 base from V and 2 bases from J, with 6 bases in between. The germline gives CDR1 SGHDT, CDR2 YYEEEE. The CDR3 has 13 residues.

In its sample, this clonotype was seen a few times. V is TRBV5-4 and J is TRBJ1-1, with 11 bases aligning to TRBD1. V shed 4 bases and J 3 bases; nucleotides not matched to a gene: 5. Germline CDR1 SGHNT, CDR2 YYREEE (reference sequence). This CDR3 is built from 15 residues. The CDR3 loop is CASSTGQGGYTEAFF. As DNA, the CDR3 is TGTGCCAGCAGCACGGGACAGGGGGGATACACTGAAGCTTTCTTT.

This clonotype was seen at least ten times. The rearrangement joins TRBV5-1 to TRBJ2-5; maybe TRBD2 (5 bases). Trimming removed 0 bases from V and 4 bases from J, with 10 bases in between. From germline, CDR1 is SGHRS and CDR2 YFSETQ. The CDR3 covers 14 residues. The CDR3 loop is CASSLEPSRETQYF. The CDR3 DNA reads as TGCGCCAGCAGCTTGGAGCCTAGCCGAGAGACCCAGTACTTC.

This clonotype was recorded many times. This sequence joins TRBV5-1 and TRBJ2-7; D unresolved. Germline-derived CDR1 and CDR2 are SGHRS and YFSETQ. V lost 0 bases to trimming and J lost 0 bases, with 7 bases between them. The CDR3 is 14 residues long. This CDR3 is CASSLGQPSYEQYF. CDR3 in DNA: TGCGCCAGCAGCTTGGGACAACCCTCCTACGAGCAGTACTTC.

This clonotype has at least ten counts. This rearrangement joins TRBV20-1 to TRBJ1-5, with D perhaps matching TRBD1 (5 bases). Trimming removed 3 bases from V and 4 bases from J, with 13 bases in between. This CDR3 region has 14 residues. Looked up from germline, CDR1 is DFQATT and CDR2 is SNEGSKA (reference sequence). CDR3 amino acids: CSASPDSSNQPQHF. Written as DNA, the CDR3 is TGCAGTGCTAGCCCTGACAGTTCAAATCAGCCCCAGCATTTT.

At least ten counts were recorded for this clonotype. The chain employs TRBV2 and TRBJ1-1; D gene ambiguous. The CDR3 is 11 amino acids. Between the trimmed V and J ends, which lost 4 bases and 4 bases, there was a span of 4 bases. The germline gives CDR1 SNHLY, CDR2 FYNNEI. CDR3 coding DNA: TGTGCCAGCAGTGGGTTCACTGAAGCTTTCTTT. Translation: CASSGFTEAFF.

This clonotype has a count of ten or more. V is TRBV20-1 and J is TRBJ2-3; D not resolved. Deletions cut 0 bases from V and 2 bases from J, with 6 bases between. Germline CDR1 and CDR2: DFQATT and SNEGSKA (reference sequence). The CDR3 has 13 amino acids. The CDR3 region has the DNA TGCAGTGCTAGAGATCCTTACACAGATACGCAGTATTTT. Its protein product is CSARDPYTDTQYF.

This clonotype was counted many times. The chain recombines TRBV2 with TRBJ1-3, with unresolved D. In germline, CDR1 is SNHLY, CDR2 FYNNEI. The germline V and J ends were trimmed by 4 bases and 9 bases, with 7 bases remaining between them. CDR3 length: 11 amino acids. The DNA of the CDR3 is TGTGCCAGCAGTGGAAAGAGCACCATATATTTT. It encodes CASSGKSTIYF.

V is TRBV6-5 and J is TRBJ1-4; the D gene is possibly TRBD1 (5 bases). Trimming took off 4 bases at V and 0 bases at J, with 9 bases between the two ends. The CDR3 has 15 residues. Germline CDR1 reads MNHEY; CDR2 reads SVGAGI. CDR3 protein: CASSSAGATNEKLFF. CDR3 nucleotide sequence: TGTGCCAGCAGTTCGGCGGGGGCAACTAATGAAAAACTGTTTTTT.

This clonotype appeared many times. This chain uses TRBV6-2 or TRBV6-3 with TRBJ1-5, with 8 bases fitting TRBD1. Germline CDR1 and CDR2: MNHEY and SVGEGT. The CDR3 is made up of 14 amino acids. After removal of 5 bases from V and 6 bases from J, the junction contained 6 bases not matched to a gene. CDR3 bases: TGTGCCAGCAGTCCACAGGGGGAGGTTCAGCCCCAGCATTTT. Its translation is CASSPQGEVQPQHF.